This T cell receptor beta chain is from a study of CXCR3-negative and CXCR3-positive naive CD8 T cells. General study points: TRB CDR3s of CXCR3-positive naive cells were more hydrophobic than those of CXCR3-negative naive cells.

Germline CDR1 DFQATT, CDR2 SNEGSKA (reference sequence). The CDR3 runs 16 residues. Points on this clonotype: What it binds is not known.

Libraries of TRB cDNA were made by 5' RACE and carried UMIs. No DNA is given; TCRdb re-called the 5' RACE reads and lists each CDR3 protein once. With about 98,000 distinct CDR3 sequences in the sample, the ten largest clones hold 0.85% to 1.4%. The sequenced material came from naive CXCR3+ CD8+ T cells from blood. Subset meaning: CD45RO-CCR7+CD27+CD95- naive CD8+ T cells expressing CXCR3 (TNR3+). The clonotype was recovered from a human donor in good health. Some clones in this sample may be carry-over from other donors' samples. J is TRBJ2-5 and V is TRBV20-1; TCRdb's D call of TRBD2 is untestable without DNA. CDR3 protein: CSARGQRGDLRETQYF.